This TCR beta chain stems from a study of T-cell memory formation after mild COVID-19. The wider study: The two donors had largely donor-specific TCR clusters.

CDR1 is SGHKS and CDR2 is YYEKEE in the germline V gene (reference sequence). The CDR3 is 17 residues long. Unmatched junction bases numbered 9, after V lost 4 bases and J lost 3 bases. General study results and limits: Pre-infection memory harbored some responding clones, suggesting cross-reactive memory joined.

MiXCR, run by TCRdb on the 5' RACE reads, gives a single entry per CDR3 protein. Seen here are fewer than 550,000 distinct CDR3 sequences, 15% to 20% observed once, and the top ten hold about 8.8%. Turning to this clonotype: Its antigen is currently unknown.

The clonotype comes from an adult woman who had mild COVID-19 (a few samples of this study predate the infection). Cell type and time point are not known. This rearrangement joins TRBV5-5 to TRBJ2-6; 8 nucleotides line up with TRBD1. The sequencing sample was made of PBMCs or a T cell subset sorted from them (not recorded which). The CDR3: CASSRGQGGFGANVLTF. Written as DNA, the CDR3 is TGTGCCAGCAGCCGAGGACAGGGAGGATTTGGGGCCAACGTCCTGACTTTC.